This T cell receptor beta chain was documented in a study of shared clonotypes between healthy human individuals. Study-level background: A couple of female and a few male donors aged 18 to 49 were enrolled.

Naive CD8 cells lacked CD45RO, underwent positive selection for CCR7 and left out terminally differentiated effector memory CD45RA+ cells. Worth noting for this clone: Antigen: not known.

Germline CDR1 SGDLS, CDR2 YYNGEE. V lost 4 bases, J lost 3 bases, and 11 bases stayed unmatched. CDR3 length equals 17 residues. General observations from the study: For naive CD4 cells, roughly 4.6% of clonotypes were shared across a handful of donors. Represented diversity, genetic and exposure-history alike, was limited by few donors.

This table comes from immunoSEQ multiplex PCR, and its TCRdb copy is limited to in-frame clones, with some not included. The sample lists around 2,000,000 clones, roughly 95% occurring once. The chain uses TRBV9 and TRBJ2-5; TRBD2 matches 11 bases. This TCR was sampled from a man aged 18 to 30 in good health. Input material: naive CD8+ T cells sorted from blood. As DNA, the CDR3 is TGTGCCAGCAGCCTCCGTTGGGGTAGCGGGGGGGAAGAGACCCAGTACTTC. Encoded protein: CASSLRWGSGGEETQYF.